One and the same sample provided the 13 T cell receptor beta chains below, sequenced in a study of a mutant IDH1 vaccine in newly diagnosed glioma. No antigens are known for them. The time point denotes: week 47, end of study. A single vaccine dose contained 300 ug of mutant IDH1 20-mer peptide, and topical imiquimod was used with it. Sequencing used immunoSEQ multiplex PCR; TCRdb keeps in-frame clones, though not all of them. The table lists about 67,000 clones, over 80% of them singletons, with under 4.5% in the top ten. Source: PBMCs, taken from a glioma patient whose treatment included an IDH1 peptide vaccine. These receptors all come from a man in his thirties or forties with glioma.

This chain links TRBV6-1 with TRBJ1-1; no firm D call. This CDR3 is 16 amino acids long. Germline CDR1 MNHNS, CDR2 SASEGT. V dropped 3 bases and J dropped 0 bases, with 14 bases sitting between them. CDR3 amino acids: CASSDRIGVVNTEAFF. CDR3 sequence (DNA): TGTGCCAGCAGTGACAGGATCGGCGTTGTGAACACTGAAGCTTTCTTT.

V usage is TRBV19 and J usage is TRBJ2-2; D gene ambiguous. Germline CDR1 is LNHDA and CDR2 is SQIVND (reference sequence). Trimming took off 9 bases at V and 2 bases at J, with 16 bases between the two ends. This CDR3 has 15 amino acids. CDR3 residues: CASTGPGYNTGELFF. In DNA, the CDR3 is TGTGCCAGCACCGGACCAGGCTATAACACCGGGGAGCTGTTTTTT.

The CDR3 region has the DNA TGTGCCAGCAGTGAGGGGAAACTATGGAATTCACCCCTCCACTTT. This encodes CASSEGKLWNSPLHF. This chain uses TRBV2 with TRBJ1-6; D remains unclear. Per germline, CDR1 SNHLY and CDR2 FYNNEI. The V end lost 3 bases, the J end lost 7 bases, and 13 bases lay between the germline ends. The CDR3 spans 15 residues.

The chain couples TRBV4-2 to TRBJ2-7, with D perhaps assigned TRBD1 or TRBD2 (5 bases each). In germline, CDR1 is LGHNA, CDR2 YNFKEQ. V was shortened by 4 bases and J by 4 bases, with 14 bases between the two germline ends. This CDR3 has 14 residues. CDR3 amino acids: CASSPKQWGYEQYF. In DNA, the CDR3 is TGTGCCAGCAGCCCTAAACAGTGGGGGTACGAGCAGTACTTC.

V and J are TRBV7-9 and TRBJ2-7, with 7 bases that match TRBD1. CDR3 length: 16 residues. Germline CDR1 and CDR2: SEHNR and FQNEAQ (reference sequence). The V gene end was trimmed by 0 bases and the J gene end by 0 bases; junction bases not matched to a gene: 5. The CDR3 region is CASSLALGTASYEQYF. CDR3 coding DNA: TGTGCCAGCAGCTTAGCGTTAGGGACAGCCTCCTACGAGCAGTACTTC. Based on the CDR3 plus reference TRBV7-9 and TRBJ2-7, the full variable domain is DTGVSQNPRHKITKRGQNVTFRCDPISEHNRLYWYRQTLGQGPEFLTYFQNEAQLEKSRLLSDRFSAERPKGSFSTLEIQRTEQGDSAMYLCASSLALGTASYEQYFGPGTRLTVT.

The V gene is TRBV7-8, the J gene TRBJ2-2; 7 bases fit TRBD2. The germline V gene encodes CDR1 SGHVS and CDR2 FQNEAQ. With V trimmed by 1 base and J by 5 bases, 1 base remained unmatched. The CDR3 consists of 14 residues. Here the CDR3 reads CASSLVLATGELFF. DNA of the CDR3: TGTGCCAGCAGCTTAGTACTAGCGACCGGGGAGCTGTTTTTT.

In DNA, the CDR3 is TGTGCCAGCAGCCGTCGAGGCCGCAGCACAGATACGCAGTATTTT. The encoded protein is CASSRRGRSTDTQYF. This chain connects TRBV5-6 to TRBJ2-3, with D hard to call. V lost 4 bases and J 0 bases, leaving 12 bases between the germline ends. The CDR3 is made up of 15 amino acids. Germline CDR1 and CDR2: SGHDT and YYEEEE.

CDR3 amino acids: CASSWDRGLGGYTF. The CDR3 DNA reads TGTGCCAGCAGCTGGGACAGGGGGCTAGGCGGCTACACCTTC. V and J are TRBV5-8 and TRBJ1-2, with 12 bases fitting TRBD1. The CDR3 is 14 amino acids. The ends lost 3 bases at V and 8 bases at J; junction bases unmatched: 5. The germline V gene encodes CDR1 SGHTS and CDR2 YDEGEE. The entire variable domain, with the rest obtained from reference TRBV5-8 and TRBJ1-2, is as follows: EAGVTQSPTHLIKTRGQQATLRCSPISGHTSVYWYQQALGLGLQFLLWYDEGEERNRGNFPPRFSGRQFPNYSSELNVNALELEDSALYLCASSWDRGLGGYTFGSGTRLTVV.

Here the CDR3 DNA reads TGTGCCAGCAGTATCCTGGACAGGGGAGATGGCTACACCTTC. Protein sequence: CASSILDRGDGYTF. J is TRBJ1-2 and V is TRBV28, with 9 bases identical to TRBD1. The ends lost 5 bases at V and 6 bases at J; junction bases unmatched: 7. This CDR3 is 14 amino acids long. Looked up from germline, CDR1 is MDHEN and CDR2 is SYDVKM.

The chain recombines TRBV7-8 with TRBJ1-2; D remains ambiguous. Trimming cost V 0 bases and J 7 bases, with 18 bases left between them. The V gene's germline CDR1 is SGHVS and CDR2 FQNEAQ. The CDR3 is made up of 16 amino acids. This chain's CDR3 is CASSLAETGPFAGYTF. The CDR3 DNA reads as TGTGCCAGCAGCTTAGCGGAGACGGGCCCTTTTGCTGGCTACACCTTC.

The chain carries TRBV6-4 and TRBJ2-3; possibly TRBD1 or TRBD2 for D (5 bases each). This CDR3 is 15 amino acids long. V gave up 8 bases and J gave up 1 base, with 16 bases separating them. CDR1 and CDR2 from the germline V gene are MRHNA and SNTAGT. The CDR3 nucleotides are TGTGCCAGCGCTCGGGAAGGGGTTGGCACAGATACGCAGTATTTT. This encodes CASAREGVGTDTQYF.

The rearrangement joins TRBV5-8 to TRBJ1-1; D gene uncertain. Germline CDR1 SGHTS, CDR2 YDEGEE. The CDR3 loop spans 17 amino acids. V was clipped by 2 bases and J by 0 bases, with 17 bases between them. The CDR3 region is CASSFSEVLLMNTEAFF. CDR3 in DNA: TGTGCCAGCAGCTTCTCGGAGGTCCTCTTGATGAACACTGAAGCTTTCTTT.

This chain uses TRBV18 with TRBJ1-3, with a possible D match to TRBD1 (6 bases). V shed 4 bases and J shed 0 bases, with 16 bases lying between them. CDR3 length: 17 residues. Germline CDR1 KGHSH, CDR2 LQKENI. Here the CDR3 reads CASSQDSKTFSGNTIYF. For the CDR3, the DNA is TGTGCCAGCTCACAGGACAGTAAGACCTTCTCTGGAAACACCATATATTTT.